This T cell receptor beta chain was identified during a study of TIL therapy for anti-PD-1-resistant metastatic lung cancer. About the study: Tumors carried a median about 1.5 non-synonymous mutations per megabase.

CDR1 is MDHEN and CDR2 is SYDVKM in the germline V gene. Trimming took off 6 bases at V and 0 bases at J, with 9 bases between the two ends. CDR3 length: 13 residues. The time point was: pre-treatment sample, taken before nivolumab and TIL therapy. Stage 4 NSCLC adults joined between late 2017 and 2020. The immunoSEQ assay was v3. Survey-level samples got some 2 million read pairs; deep-level samples got 5-6 million. Sequencing was performed with immunoSEQ multiplex PCR; in TCRdb, only in-frame clones are kept and a portion is missing. The data contain about 32,000 clones, 70% to 80% of them seen just once; the ten biggest clones take up 2.5% to 3%.

The sample was blood, taken at baseline. The receptor's source is a woman between 30 and 85 years old with non-small cell lung cancer. This chain uses TRBV28 with TRBJ2-7; TRBD1 is a possible D gene (6 bases). DNA for the CDR3: TGTGCCAGCAGAGAGGACAGCTCCTACGAGCAGTACTTC. Translated, it gives CASREDSSYEQYF.